Sequencing of this TCR beta chain was carried out in a study of T-cell memory formation after mild COVID-19. TCRdb itself ran the 5' RACE reads through MiXCR, one entry per CDR3 protein. The sample contains about 440,000 distinct CDR3 sequences, roughly 20% of which appear only once. CDR1 is SGHRS, CDR2 YFSETQ, per germline. V shed 4 bases and J shed 0 bases, with 11 bases lying between them. The CDR3 length is 14 residues. The sequenced material came from PBMCs or a T cell subset sorted from them (not recorded which). The rearrangement uses TRBV5-1 and TRBJ2-7; tentatively, D is TRBD2 (6 bases). This clonotype was obtained from an adult woman who had mild COVID-19 (a few samples of this study predate the infection). Cell type and time point are not known. The chain's CDR3 is CASSQWGGSYEQYF. DNA of the CDR3: TGCGCCAGCAGCCAGTGGGGAGGCTCCTACGAGCAGTACTTC.